The 32 T cell receptor beta chains given below trace back to one sample, sequenced in a study of T cell repertoires in cytomegalovirus infection. In TCRdb, the reads were re-called with MiXCR into one record per CDR3 protein. The sample lists around 100,000 distinct CDR3 sequences, 9.5% to 13% occurring once. These receptors have no identified antigens. The specimen sequenced was PBMCs, sequenced either directly or after in vitro stimulation (not recorded which). Every receptor here comes from a human donor in good health (CMV status not recorded). Some clones in this sample may be carry-over from other donors' samples.

This clonotype has at least ten counts. The genes are TRBV6-1 and TRBJ2-2; D perhaps matches TRBD2 (6 bases). Germline V lookup: CDR1 MNHNS, CDR2 SASEGT. The CDR3 sequence is 16 residues long. The V end lost 8 bases, the J end lost 0 bases, and 16 bases lay between the germline ends. DNA for the CDR3: TGTGCCAGCCATCTCGCGGGACCCGCGAACACCGGGGAGCTGTTTTTT. Amino acid sequence: CASHLAGPANTGELFF.

This clonotype has ten or more counts. The chain uses TRBV7-2 and TRBJ2-3; TRBD1 might be the D (6 bases). V lost 5 bases and J lost 6, with 18 bases in between. This CDR3 is built from 15 residues. CDR1 SGHTA and CDR2 FQGNSA come from the germline V gene. The CDR3 protein is CASSPGQRSSDTQYF. The CDR3 DNA reads TGTGCCAGCAGCCCAGGACAGCGATCTTCGGATACGCAGTATTTT.

This rearrangement joins TRBV7-2 to TRBJ2-3, with D maybe TRBD2 (5 bases). The CDR3 has 15 amino acids. Germline V CDR1 and CDR2: SGHTA, FQGNSA. Trimming removed 7 bases at V and 0 bases at J, with 14 bases between. The CDR3 spells CASTPTGVSTDTQYF. CDR3 coding DNA: TGTGCCAGCACCCCGACCGGGGTTAGCACAGATACGCAGTATTTT.

This clonotype was detected ten times or more. V gene TRBV7-2 combines with J gene TRBJ2-5; no clear D gene. V was pared by 0 bases and J by 3 bases, with 2 bases between. Per the germline V gene, CDR1 is SGHTA and CDR2 is FQGNSA. The CDR3 totals 12 residues. The CDR3 spells CASSLAEETQYF. The DNA of the CDR3 is TGTGCCAGCAGCTTAGCGGAAGAGACCCAGTACTTC.

This chain uses TRBV12-3 or TRBV12-4 with TRBJ1-5, with D possibly TRBD1 on 6 matching bases. Trimming took off 6 bases at V and 0 bases at J, with 12 bases between the two ends. The CDR3 totals 15 residues. The CDR3 spells CASRVQGSSNQPQHF. CDR3 coding DNA: TGTGCCAGCAGGGTTCAGGGGTCTAGCAATCAGCCCCAGCATTTT.

The sample holds many counts of this clonotype. The chain has TRBV2 and TRBJ1-4, with 7 bases identical to TRBD1. The CDR3 runs 14 residues. Trimming removed 7 bases from V and 5 bases from J; junction bases left unmatched: 7. Germline V gene sequence: CDR1 SNHLY, CDR2 FYNNEI. The CDR3 here is CASTRQGRNEKLFF. The CDR3 DNA sequence: TGTGCCAGCACCCGACAGGGAAGAAATGAAAAACTGTTTTTT. Variable domain in full (rest from reference TRBV2 and TRBJ1-4): EPEVTQTPSHQVTQMGQEVILRCVPISNHLYFYWYRQILGQKVEFLVSFYNNEISEKSEIFDDQFSVERPDGSNFTLKIRSTKLEDSAMYFCASTRQGRNEKLFFGSGTQLSVL.

This clonotype was seen at least ten times. The chain carries TRBV6-1 and TRBJ1-5; no clear D gene. Germline V lookup: CDR1 MNHNS, CDR2 SASEGT. CDR3 length: 16 residues. V gave up 4 bases and J gave up 0 bases, with 13 bases separating them. CDR3 residues: CASSAGVRNSNQPQHF. The CDR3 DNA reads TGTGCCAGCAGTGCCGGGGTTAGAAATAGCAATCAGCCCCAGCATTTT.

This clonotype was counted many times. The rearrangement uses TRBV6-6 and TRBJ2-1; D is possibly TRBD1 (7 bases). Trimming removed 6 bases from V and 1 base from J, with 13 bases in between. Per the germline V gene, CDR1 is MNHNY and CDR2 is SVGAGI (reference sequence). CDR3 length equals 15 residues. The CDR3 DNA sequence: TGTGCCAGCAGCCGCGGGACAGTTTCCTACAATGAGCAGTTCTTC. This translates into CASSRGTVSYNEQFF.

The rearrangement links TRBV6-6 to TRBJ1-1; 7 bases align to TRBD1. The CDR3 is 13 amino acids. CDR1 is MNHNY, CDR2 SVGAGI, per germline (reference sequence). Trimming took 6 bases from V and 1 from J; bases not matched to a gene: 2. The CDR3 reads CASRDRRNTEAFF. The CDR3 DNA follows: TGTGCCAGCAGGGACAGGAGGAACACTGAAGCTTTCTTT.

Worth noting for this clonotype: A read error may explain this, as a much larger clone is one base away. The rearrangement joins TRBV12-3 or TRBV12-4 to TRBJ1-1; D remains unclear. The CDR3 sequence is 13 residues long. The DNA of the CDR3 is TGTGCCAGCAGTTTCTTGGCTGTTGGGAAGGCTCTCTTT. Amino acid sequence: CASSFLAVGKALF.

At least ten counts were recorded for this clonotype. Compared with germline, one end of the junction differs, possibly owing to a read error. This chain connects TRBV7-9 to TRBJ2-7, with 7 bases aligning to TRBD1. The CDR3 extends over 17 amino acids. The germline CDR1 and CDR2 sequences are SEHNR and FQNEAQ (reference sequence). This chain's CDR3 is CVSSPWVTGAHGDEQYF. CDR3 nucleotides: TGTGTCAGCAGCCCCTGGGTAACAGGGGCCCATGGGGACGAGCAGTACTTC.

This clonotype was seen ten or more times. The chain carries TRBV27 and TRBJ2-3; TRBD2 matches at 11 bases. The CDR3 is made up of 17 amino acids. Germline lookup yields CDR1 MNHEY and CDR2 SMNVEV (reference sequence). Trimming at V came to 7 bases and at J to 2 bases, leaving 11 bases not matched to a gene. The CDR3 DNA is TGTGCCAGCAAAGTCGGGACTAGCGGATACATCACAGATACGCAGTATTTT. Protein product: CASKVGTSGYITDTQYF.

This clonotype was counted many times. This chain connects TRBV28 to TRBJ2-7; TRBD1 matches at 9 bases. V shed 5 bases, J shed 4 bases, and the junction held 15 bases outside the gene matches. There are 17 residues in the CDR3. From germline, CDR1 is MDHEN and CDR2 SYDVKM. CDR3: CASSDLTGTGYNYEQYF. The CDR3 bases are TGTGCCAGCAGTGACCTAACCGGGACAGGGTATAATTACGAGCAGTACTTC.

This clonotype was observed many times. This chain uses TRBV19 with TRBJ1-1; D unclear. Germline values: CDR1 LNHDA, CDR2 SQIVND (reference sequence). The CDR3 has 13 residues. Between the trimmed V and J ends, which lost 10 bases and 5 bases, there was a span of 17 bases. The CDR3 here is CATVLNGETEAFF. As DNA, the CDR3 is TGTGCCACCGTACTAAACGGGGAAACTGAAGCTTTCTTT.

This clonotype was observed at least ten times. The rearrangement joins TRBV7-2 to TRBJ2-3, with 7 bases matching TRBD2. Trimming removed 5 bases from V and 6 bases from J; junction bases left unmatched: 14. CDR1 and CDR2 from the germline V gene are SGHTA and FQGNSA. The CDR3 is 16 amino acids. Written as DNA, the CDR3 is TGTGCCAGCAGCCCCCAGACTAGCCGCCCCAGTGATACGCAGTATTTT. Translated, it gives CASSPQTSRPSDTQYF.

Ten or more counts support this clonotype. The gene calls are TRBV7-8 and TRBJ2-3; TRBD2 matches at 13 bases. Trimming cost V 5 bases and J 2 bases; bases outside gene matches: 7. The CDR3 extends over 17 amino acids. The germline gives CDR1 SGHVS, CDR2 FQNEAQ. The CDR3 protein is CASSRPGTSGATDTQYF. The CDR3 DNA follows: TGTGCCAGCAGCCGTCCCGGGACTAGCGGGGCCACAGATACGCAGTATTTT.

This clonotype was recorded a few times. This chain links TRBV28 with TRBJ1-2; the D gene is possibly TRBD1 (6 bases). The CDR3 length is 14 residues. Germline lookup yields CDR1 MDHEN and CDR2 SYDVKM. The V end lost 6 bases, the J end lost 3 bases, and 14 bases lay between the germline ends. The DNA for the CDR3 is TGTGCCAGCAGGGGGGGGGGCTCTCACTATGGCTACACCTTC. This translates into CASRGGGSHYGYTF.

This clonotype was seen ten or more times. CDR3 sequence: CASSLSSYNEQFF. Written as DNA, the CDR3 is TGTGCCAGCAGTCTGAGCTCCTACAATGAGCAGTTCTTC. This chain joins TRBV28 and TRBJ2-1; no definite D call. The CDR3 length is 13 residues. V lost 5 bases, J lost 0 bases, and 5 bases lay in between. Germline V gene data show CDR1 as MDHEN and CDR2 as SYDVKM.

In its sample, this clonotype was seen a few times. The gene calls are TRBV19 and TRBJ2-4; D call uncertain. Looked up from germline, CDR1 is LNHDA and CDR2 is SQIVND (reference sequence). CDR3 size: 16 residues. V lost 2 bases to trimming and J lost 3 bases, with 14 bases between them. CDR3 sequence (DNA): TGTGCCAGTAGTATAAAAGGGTTCTGGGACAAAAACATTCAGTACTTC. Its translation: CASSIKGFWDKNIQYF.

This chain connects TRBV12-3 or TRBV12-4 to TRBJ2-1, with D unclear. Trimming shortened V by 5 bases and J by 13 bases, and 12 bases separated the two germline ends. CDR3 length: 11 amino acids. The CDR3 DNA sequence: TGTGCCAGCAGTACAACCAATCCCCAGTTCTTC. Protein product: CASSTTNPQFF.

CDR3 nucleotides: TGTGCCAGTAGCCCCCATCGCCTGGACACCCGATCCTATGGCTACACCTTC. Translation gives CASSPHRLDTRSYGYTF. The rearrangement uses TRBV19 and TRBJ1-2; weak D call: TRBD1 (5 bases). The V end was cut by 6 bases, the J end by 4 bases, with 24 bases between. CDR1 LNHDA and CDR2 SQIVND come from the germline V gene (reference sequence). The CDR3 has 17 residues.

The genes are TRBV27 and TRBJ2-3; tentative D call: TRBD1 (6 bases). CDR1 is MNHEY, CDR2 SMNVEV, per germline (reference sequence). Deletions cut 6 bases from V and 2 bases from J, with 12 bases between. This CDR3 is built from 14 residues. The DNA for the CDR3 is TGTGCCAGCAGAAAGACAGGCCACACAGATACGCAGTATTTT. Its translation is CASRKTGHTDTQYF.

A few counts support this clonotype. This chain connects TRBV7-9 to TRBJ2-5, with D maybe TRBD2 (5 bases). Looked up from germline, CDR1 is SEHNR and CDR2 is FQNEAQ (reference sequence). This CDR3 region has 15 residues. The V and J ends lost 4 bases and 5 bases respectively, with 17 bases between them. The CDR3 coding sequence is TGTGCCAGCAGCTATAGCGTGGGAGACGTGGAGACCCAGTACTTC. Translated, it gives CASSYSVGDVETQYF.

V gene TRBV7-9 combines with J gene TRBJ1-3; D call uncertain. The CDR3 has 14 amino acids. The V gene's germline CDR1 is SEHNR and CDR2 FQNEAQ (reference sequence). V was trimmed by 2 bases and J by 5 bases, leaving 10 bases between them. The CDR3 DNA sequence: TGTGCCAGCAGCTTAATGGGCCCAAGAAACACCATATATTTT. Encoded protein: CASSLMGPRNTIYF. Drawing the rest from reference TRBV7-9 and TRBJ1-3, the complete variable domain is DTGVSQNPRHKITKRGQNVTFRCDPISEHNRLYWYRQTLGQGPEFLTYFQNEAQLEKSRLLSDRFSAERPKGSFSTLEIQRTEQGDSAMYLCASSLMGPRNTIYFGEGSWLTVV.

In this sample, this clonotype turned up a few times. As DNA, the CDR3 is TGTGCCAGCAGCTTTGAGGGTTTTGAAAAACTGTTTTTT. Protein: CASSFEGFEKLFF. The rearrangement joins TRBV7-6 to TRBJ1-4; no definite D call. The V end was cut by 3 bases, the J end by 7 bases, with 9 bases between. This CDR3 is 13 amino acids long. The germline CDR1 and CDR2 sequences are SGHVS and FNYEAQ.

This clonotype has only a few counts. J is TRBJ1-1 and V is TRBV5-6, with 7 nucleotides matching TRBD1. Trimming removed 4 bases from V and 3 bases from J; junction bases left unmatched: 12. CDR3 length: 16 amino acids. Germline lookup yields CDR1 SGHDT and CDR2 YYEEEE. The CDR3 sequence: CASSRQGGVGDTEAFF. DNA of the CDR3: TGTGCCAGCAGCCGACAGGGAGGGGTAGGGGACACTGAAGCTTTCTTT.

This clonotype was seen many times. The chain recombines TRBV20-1 with TRBJ1-1; D is undetermined. V was trimmed by 4 bases and J by 0 bases, leaving 12 bases between them. Germline values: CDR1 DFQATT, CDR2 SNEGSKA (reference sequence). The CDR3 has 14 residues. The CDR3 is CSATRRLLNTEAFF. DNA of the CDR3: TGCAGTGCTACCCGGCGGCTACTGAACACTGAAGCTTTCTTT.

This clonotype was detected many times. The chain couples TRBV12-3 or TRBV12-4 to TRBJ1-1, with a tentative D call TRBD1 (5 bases). The CDR3 contains 14 residues. The V gene lost 7 bases and the J gene lost 3 bases, with 15 bases spanning the gap. The CDR3 nucleotides read TGTGCCAGCACCAATAGGCAGGGATACACTGAAGCTTTCTTT. Translated, it gives CASTNRQGYTEAFF.

This clonotype has only a few counts. V gene TRBV20-1 combines with J gene TRBJ2-7; 7 bases are a match to TRBD1. With V trimmed by 6 bases and J by 6 bases, 14 bases remained unmatched. Germline V gene sequence: CDR1 DFQATT, CDR2 SNEGSKA (reference sequence). This CDR3 region has 14 residues. The chain's CDR3 is CSAANRGRWGEQYF. CDR3 nucleotides: TGCAGTGCCGCTAACAGGGGCCGCTGGGGCGAGCAGTACTTC.

There are many counts of this clonotype. The chain couples TRBV27 to TRBJ2-2; 9 positions agree with TRBD1. V trimming: 4 bases; J trimming: 2 bases; junction bases outside the gene matches: 8. The CDR3 length is 17 residues. Germline V CDR1 and CDR2: MNHEY, SMNVEV (reference sequence). CDR3 loop: CASSSASGQGNTGELFF. CDR3 nucleotide sequence: TGTGCCAGCAGTTCGGCTTCGGGACAGGGTAACACCGGGGAGCTGTTTTTT.

The CDR3 here is CASSLVGFRGVHNEQFF. For the CDR3, the DNA is TGTGCCAGCAGCTTAGTAGGTTTCAGGGGGGTCCACAATGAGCAGTTCTTC. The chain recombines TRBV7-9 with TRBJ2-1; a possible D gene is TRBD1 (7 bases). The CDR3 runs to 17 residues. Trimming took off 1 base at V and 5 bases at J, with 18 bases between the two ends. In germline, CDR1 is SEHNR, CDR2 FQNEAQ (reference sequence).

This clonotype showed up many times. The CDR3 bases are TGTGCCAGCTCACCTCCGAGTACCGCGAGAGAGCAGTTCTTC. It is translated as CASSPPSTAREQFF. This sequence joins TRBV18 and TRBJ2-1; D not resolved. The germline V and J ends were trimmed by 3 bases and 10 bases, with 16 bases remaining between them. This CDR3 is built from 14 residues. The germline gives CDR1 KGHSH, CDR2 LQKENI. Full variable domain (rest looked up from reference TRBV18 and TRBJ2-1): NAGVMQNPRHLVRRRGQEARLRCSPMKGHSHVYWYRQLPEEGLKFMVYLQKENIIDESGMPKERFSAEFPKEGPSILRIQQVVRGDSAAYFCASSPPSTAREQFFGPGTRLTVL.